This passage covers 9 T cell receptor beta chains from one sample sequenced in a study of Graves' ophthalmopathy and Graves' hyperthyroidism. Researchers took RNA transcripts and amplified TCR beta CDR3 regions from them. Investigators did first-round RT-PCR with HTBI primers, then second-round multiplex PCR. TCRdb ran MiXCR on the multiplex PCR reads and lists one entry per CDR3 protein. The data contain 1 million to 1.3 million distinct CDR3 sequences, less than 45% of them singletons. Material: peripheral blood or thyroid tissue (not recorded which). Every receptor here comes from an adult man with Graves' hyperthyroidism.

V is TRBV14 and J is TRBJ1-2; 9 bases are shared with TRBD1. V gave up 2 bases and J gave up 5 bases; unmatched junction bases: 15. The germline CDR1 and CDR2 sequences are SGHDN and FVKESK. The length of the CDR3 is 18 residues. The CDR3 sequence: CASSQPMGDRVALYGYTF. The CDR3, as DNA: TGTGCCAGCAGCCAACCCATGGGGGACAGGGTCGCTCTTTATGGCTACACCTTC.

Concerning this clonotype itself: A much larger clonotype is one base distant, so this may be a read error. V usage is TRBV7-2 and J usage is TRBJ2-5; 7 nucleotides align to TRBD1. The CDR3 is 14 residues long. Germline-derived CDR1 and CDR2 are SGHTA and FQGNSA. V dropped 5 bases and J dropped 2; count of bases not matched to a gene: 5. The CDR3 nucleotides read TGTGCCAGCAGCATCCGGGACAGACAAGAGACCCAGTACTTC. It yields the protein CASSIRDRQETQYF.

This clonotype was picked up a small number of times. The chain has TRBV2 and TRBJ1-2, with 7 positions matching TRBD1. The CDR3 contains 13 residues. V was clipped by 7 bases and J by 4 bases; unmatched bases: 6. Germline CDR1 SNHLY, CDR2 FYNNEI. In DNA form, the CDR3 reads TGTGCCAGCACCGACAGGGCCTTCTATGGCTACACCTTC. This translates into CASTDRAFYGYTF.

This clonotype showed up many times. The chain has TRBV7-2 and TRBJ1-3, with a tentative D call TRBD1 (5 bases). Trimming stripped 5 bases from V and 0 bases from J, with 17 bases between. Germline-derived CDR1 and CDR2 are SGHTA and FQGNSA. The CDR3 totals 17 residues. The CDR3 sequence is CASSLTRQTHSGNTIYF. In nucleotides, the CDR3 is TGTGCCAGCAGCCTAACGCGACAGACCCACTCTGGAAACACCATATATTTT.

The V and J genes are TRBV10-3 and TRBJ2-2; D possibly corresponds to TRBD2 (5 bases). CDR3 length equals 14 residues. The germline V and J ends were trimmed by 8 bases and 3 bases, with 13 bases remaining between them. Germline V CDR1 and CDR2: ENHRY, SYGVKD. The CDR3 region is CAIPPWRDTGELFF. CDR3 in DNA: TGTGCCATCCCTCCGTGGCGGGACACCGGGGAGCTGTTTTTT.

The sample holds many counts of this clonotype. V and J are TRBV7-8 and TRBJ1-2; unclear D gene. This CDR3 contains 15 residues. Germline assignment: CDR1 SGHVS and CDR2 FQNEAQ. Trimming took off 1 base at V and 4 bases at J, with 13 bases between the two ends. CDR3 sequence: CASSLDPPSGYGYTF. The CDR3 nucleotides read TGTGCCAGCAGCTTAGACCCCCCCTCCGGCTATGGCTACACCTTC.

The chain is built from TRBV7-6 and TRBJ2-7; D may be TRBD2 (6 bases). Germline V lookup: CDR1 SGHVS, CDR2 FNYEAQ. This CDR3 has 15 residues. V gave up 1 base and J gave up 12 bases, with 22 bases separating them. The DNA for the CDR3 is TGTGCCAGCAGCTTAGGGGGGGACGGCACCGGGGAGGCGTACTTC. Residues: CASSLGGDGTGEAYF.

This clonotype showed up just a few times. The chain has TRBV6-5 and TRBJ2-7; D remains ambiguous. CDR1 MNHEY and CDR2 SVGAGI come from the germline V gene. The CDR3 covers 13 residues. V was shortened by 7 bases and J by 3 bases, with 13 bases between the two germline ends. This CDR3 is CASTDGRGYEQYF. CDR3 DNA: TGTGCCAGCACCGATGGCCGTGGCTACGAGCAGTACTTC.

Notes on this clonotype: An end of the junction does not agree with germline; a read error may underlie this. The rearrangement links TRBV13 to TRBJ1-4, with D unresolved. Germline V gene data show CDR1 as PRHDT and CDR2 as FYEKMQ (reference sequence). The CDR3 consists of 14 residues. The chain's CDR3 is CASTGAGENGKLFF. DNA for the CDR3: TGTGCCAGCACGGGAGCGGGCGAAAATGGAAAACTGTTTTTT.